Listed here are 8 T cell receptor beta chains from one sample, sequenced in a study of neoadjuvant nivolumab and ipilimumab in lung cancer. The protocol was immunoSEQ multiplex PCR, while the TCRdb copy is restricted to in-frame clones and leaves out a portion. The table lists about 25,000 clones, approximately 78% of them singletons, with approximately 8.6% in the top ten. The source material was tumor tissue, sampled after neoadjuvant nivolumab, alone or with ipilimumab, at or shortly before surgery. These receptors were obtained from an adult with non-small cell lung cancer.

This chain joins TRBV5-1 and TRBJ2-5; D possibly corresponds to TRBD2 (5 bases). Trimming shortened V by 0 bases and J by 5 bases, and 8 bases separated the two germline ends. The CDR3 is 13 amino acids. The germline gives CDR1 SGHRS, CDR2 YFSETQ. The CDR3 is CASSLGGGETQYF. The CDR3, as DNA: TGCGCCAGCAGCTTGGGCGGCGGGGAGACCCAGTACTTC.

CDR3 protein: CASSPGAGGEQFF. Here the CDR3 DNA reads TGTGCCAGCAGCCCAGGGGCTGGGGGAGAGCAGTTCTTC. V is TRBV13 and J is TRBJ2-1; D possibly corresponds to TRBD1 (6 bases). Per the germline V gene, CDR1 is PRHDT and CDR2 is FYEKMQ (reference sequence). Trimming took off 5 bases at V and 10 bases at J, with 15 bases between the two ends. This CDR3 is 13 amino acids long.

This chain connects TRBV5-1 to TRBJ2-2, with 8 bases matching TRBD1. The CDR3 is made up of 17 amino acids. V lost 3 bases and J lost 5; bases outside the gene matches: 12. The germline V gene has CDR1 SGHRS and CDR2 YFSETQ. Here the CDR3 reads CASSSDRTGGWTGELFF. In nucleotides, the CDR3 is TGCGCCAGCAGCTCGGATCGCACAGGGGGATGGACCGGGGAGCTGTTTTTT.

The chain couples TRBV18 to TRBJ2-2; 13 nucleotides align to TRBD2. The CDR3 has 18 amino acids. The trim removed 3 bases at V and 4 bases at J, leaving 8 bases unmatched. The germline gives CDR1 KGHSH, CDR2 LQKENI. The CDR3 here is CASSPGTSGDRGTGELFF. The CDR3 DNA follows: TGTGCCAGCTCACCGGGGACTAGCGGGGATCGCGGCACCGGGGAGCTGTTTTTT. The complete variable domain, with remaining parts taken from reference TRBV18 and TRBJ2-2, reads NAGVMQNPRHLVRRRGQEARLRCSPMKGHSHVYWYRQLPEEGLKFMVYLQKENIIDESGMPKERFSAEFPKEGPSILRIQQVVRGDSAAYFCASSPGTSGDRGTGELFFGEGSRLTVL.

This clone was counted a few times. As DNA, the CDR3 is TGTGCCAGCAGTTACTCCTGGGCAACTAATGAAAAACTGTTTTTT. It is translated as CASSYSWATNEKLFF. The chain recombines TRBV6-6 with TRBJ1-4; D is ambiguous. V was cut by 0 bases and J by 0 bases, with 5 bases left in between. This CDR3 region has 15 residues. Per the germline V gene, CDR1 is MNHNY and CDR2 is SVGAGI (reference sequence).

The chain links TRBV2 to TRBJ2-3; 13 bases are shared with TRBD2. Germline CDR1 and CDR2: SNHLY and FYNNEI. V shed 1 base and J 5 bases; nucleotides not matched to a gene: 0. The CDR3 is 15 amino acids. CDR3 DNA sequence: TGTGCCAGCAGTGAAGGGACTAGCGGGGGAGATACGCAGTATTTT. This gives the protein CASSEGTSGGDTQYF.

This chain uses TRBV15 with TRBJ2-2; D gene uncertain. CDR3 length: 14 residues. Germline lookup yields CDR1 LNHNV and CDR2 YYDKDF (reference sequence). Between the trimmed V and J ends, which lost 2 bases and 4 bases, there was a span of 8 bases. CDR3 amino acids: CATSRQVGTGELFF. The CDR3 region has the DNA TGTGCCACCAGCAGACAGGTGGGCACCGGGGAGCTGTTTTTT.

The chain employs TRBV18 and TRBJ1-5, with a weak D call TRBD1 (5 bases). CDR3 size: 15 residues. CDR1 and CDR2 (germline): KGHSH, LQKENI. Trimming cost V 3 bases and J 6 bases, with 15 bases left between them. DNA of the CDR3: TGTGCCAGCTCACCGTCTGGCAGGGTGGGTCAGCCCCAGCATTTT. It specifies CASSPSGRVGQPQHF.